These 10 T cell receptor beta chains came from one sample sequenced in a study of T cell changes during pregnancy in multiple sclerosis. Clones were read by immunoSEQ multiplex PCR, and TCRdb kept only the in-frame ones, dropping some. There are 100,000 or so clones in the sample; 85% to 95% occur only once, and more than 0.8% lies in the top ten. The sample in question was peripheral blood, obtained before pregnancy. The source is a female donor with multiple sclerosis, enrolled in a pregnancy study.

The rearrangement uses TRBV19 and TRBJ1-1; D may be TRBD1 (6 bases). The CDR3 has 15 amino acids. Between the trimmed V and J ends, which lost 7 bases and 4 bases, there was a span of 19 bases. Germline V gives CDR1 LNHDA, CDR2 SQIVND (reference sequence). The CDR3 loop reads CASIRSGGLATEAFF. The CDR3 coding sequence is TGTGCCAGTATTCGGTCTGGGGGCTTGGCCACTGAAGCTTTCTTT. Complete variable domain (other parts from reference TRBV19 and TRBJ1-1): DGGITQSPKYLFRKEGQNVTLSCEQNLNHDAMYWYRQDPGQGLRLIYYSQIVNDFQKGDIAEGYSVSREKKESFPLTVTSAQKNPTAFYLCASIRSGGLATEAFFGQGTRLTVV.

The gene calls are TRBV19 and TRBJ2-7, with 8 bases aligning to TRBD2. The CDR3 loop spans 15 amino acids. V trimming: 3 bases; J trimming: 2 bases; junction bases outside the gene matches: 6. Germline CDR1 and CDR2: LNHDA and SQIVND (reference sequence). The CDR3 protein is CASSIRAGGTYEQYF. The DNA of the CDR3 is TGTGCCAGTAGTATCCGGGCGGGAGGAACCTACGAGCAGTACTTC.

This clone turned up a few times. The CDR3 reads CASGTGGNTEAFF. The CDR3 DNA sequence: TGTGCCAGCGGTACAGGGGGTAACACTGAAGCTTTCTTT. The chain has TRBV9 and TRBJ1-1; 8 bases align to TRBD1. Unmatched junction bases numbered 4, after V lost 7 bases and J lost 2 bases. This CDR3 contains 13 residues. Germline V lookup: CDR1 SGDLS, CDR2 YYNGEE.

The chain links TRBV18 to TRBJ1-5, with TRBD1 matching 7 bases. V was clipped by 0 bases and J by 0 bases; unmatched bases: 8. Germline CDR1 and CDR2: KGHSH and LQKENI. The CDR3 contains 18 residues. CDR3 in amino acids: CASSPPLGQLYSNQPQHF. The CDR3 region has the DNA TGTGCCAGCTCACCACCGTTGGGACAGCTTTATAGCAATCAGCCCCAGCATTTT.

As DNA, the CDR3 is TGCGCCAGCAGCTATAACAGGGGGGCCTTAATTAACTATGGCTACACCTTC. The encoded protein is CASSYNRGALINYGYTF. This sequence joins TRBV5-1 and TRBJ1-2; 8 bases line up with TRBD1. Trimming at V came to 3 bases and at J to 1 base, leaving 11 bases not matched to a gene. The CDR3 has 17 residues. Germline V gene sequence: CDR1 SGHRS, CDR2 YFSETQ.

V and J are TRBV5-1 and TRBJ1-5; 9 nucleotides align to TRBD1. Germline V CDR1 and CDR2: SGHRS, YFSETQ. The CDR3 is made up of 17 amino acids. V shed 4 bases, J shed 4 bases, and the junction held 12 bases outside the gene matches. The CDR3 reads CASSPGWGQGLNQPQHF. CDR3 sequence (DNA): TGCGCCAGCAGCCCCGGGTGGGGACAGGGACTTAATCAGCCCCAGCATTTT.

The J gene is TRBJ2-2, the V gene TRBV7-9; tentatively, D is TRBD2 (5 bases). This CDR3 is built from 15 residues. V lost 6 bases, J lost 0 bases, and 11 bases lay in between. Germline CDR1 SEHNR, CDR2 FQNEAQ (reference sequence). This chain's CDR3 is CASRLDGSNTGELFF. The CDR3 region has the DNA TGTGCCAGCAGACTAGACGGATCGAACACCGGGGAGCTGTTTTTT.

The CDR3 loop reads CASSRPRERGEQYF. The DNA of the CDR3 is TGTGCCAGCAGCCGTCCGCGGGAAAGGGGCGAGCAGTACTTC. This chain connects TRBV28 to TRBJ2-7; TRBD2 might be the D (6 bases). The germline gives CDR1 MDHEN, CDR2 SYDVKM. The CDR3 covers 14 residues. V gave up 6 bases and J gave up 6 bases, with 18 bases separating them.

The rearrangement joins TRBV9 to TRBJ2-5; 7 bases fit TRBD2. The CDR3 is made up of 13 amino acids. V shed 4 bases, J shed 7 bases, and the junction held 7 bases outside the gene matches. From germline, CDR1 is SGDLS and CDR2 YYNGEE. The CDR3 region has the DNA TGTGCCAGCAGCCCCGGACTAGTCGGGACCCAGTACTTC. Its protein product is CASSPGLVGTQYF.

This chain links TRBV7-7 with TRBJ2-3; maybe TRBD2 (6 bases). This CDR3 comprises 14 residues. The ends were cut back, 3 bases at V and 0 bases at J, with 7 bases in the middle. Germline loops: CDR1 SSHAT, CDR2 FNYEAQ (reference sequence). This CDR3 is CASSFSGSTDTQYF. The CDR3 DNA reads TGTGCCAGCAGCTTTAGCGGCAGCACAGATACGCAGTATTTT. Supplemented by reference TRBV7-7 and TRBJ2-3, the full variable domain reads GAGVSQSPRYKVTKRGQDVTLRCDPISSHATLYWYQQALGQGPEFLTYFNYEAQPDKSGLPSDRFSAERPEGSISTLTIQRTEQRDSAMYRCASSFSGSTDTQYFGPGTRLTVL.